Below, 21 T cell receptor beta chains from the same sample are listed, as sequenced in a study of regulatory T cells in long-lasting Graves disease. Time point reported: newly diagnosed GD, antithyroid drugs for less than 3 months. PBMCs were the source of the RNA used for TCR sequencing. Library construction for TCR beta used iRepertoire HTBI primers and Arm-PCR of CDR3 regions. TCRdb reprocessed the multiplex PCR reads via MiXCR and lists one record per CDR3 protein. Among 400,000 to 450,000 distinct CDR3 sequences listed, approximately 15% were seen once. This same sample was also taken into another study, of T cells in Graves' hyperthyroidism and ophthalmopathy.

Sequences were derived from peripheral blood mononuclear cells (PBMCs), sampled at new diagnosis, from a patient treated with antithyroid drugs. Every receptor here comes from a woman aged 30 to 39 with Graves disease.

This clonotype was observed at least ten times. The chain uses TRBV7-9 and TRBJ2-1, with a weak D call TRBD2 (6 bases). Germline-derived CDR1 and CDR2 are SEHNR and FQNEAQ (reference sequence). The CDR3 spans 15 residues. The V end lost 3 bases, the J end lost 10 bases, and 19 bases lay between the germline ends. CDR3 protein: CASSLEKLAVPEQFF. Here the CDR3 DNA reads TGTGCCAGCAGCTTGGAGAAACTAGCCGTTCCGGAGCAGTTCTTC.

This clonotype was counted at least ten times. The chain combines TRBV3-1 with TRBJ2-3; D unclear. V was pared by 2 bases and J by 1 base, with 10 bases between. This CDR3 contains 15 residues. Per germline, CDR1 LGHDT and CDR2 YNNKEL (reference sequence). CDR3 protein: CASSQITTGTDTQYF. CDR3 in DNA: TGTGCCAGCAGCCAAATCACTACTGGCACAGATACGCAGTATTTT.

The chain is built from TRBV28 and TRBJ1-6; D is perhaps TRBD1 (6 bases). Trimming shortened V by 6 bases and J by 3 bases, and 12 bases separated the two germline ends. The CDR3 spans 15 residues. Germline V gene data show CDR1 as MDHEN and CDR2 as SYDVKM. CDR3 sequence: CASSHQGSYNSPLHF. Here the CDR3 DNA reads TGTGCCAGCAGCCATCAGGGGAGCTATAATTCACCCCTCCACTTT.

A word on this clonotype: A much more abundant neighbour one base away suggests this may be a read error. V usage is TRBV6-5 and J usage is TRBJ2-7; D assignment may be TRBD1 or TRBD2 (6 bases each). CDR3 length equals 14 residues. CDR1 is MNHEY, CDR2 SVGAGI, per germline. The CDR3 DNA reads TGTGCCAGCCGTTATGACAGGATCGGAGGGGAGCAGTACTTC. Translated, it gives CASRYDRIGGEQYF.

About this clonotype: One base separates it from a far larger clone, so it is likely a read error. J is TRBJ2-1 and V is TRBV7-2; a possible D gene is TRBD1 (5 bases). Germline loops: CDR1 SGHTA, CDR2 FQGNSA. The CDR3 extends over 14 amino acids. CDR3 DNA: TGTGCCAGCAGTCCCAGGGCCTCCTACGATGAGCAGTTCTTC. This sequence encodes CASSPRASYDEQFF.

This clonotype was seen ten or more times. The V and J genes are TRBV7-8 and TRBJ2-7; either TRBD1 or TRBD2 may supply D (5 bases each). Trimming removed 4 bases at V and 5 bases at J, with 9 bases between. Germline V gene sequence: CDR1 SGHVS, CDR2 FQNEAQ. The length of the CDR3 is 12 residues. CDR3 sequence: CASSWDGHEQYF. DNA for the CDR3: TGTGCCAGCAGCTGGGACGGACACGAGCAGTACTTC.

This clonotype appeared a few times. This chain connects TRBV9 to TRBJ1-6, with 7 bases lining up with TRBD1. Germline V gene lookup returns CDR1 SGDLS and CDR2 YYNGEE. The CDR3 has 15 amino acids. V shed 4 bases, J shed 5 bases, and the junction held 6 bases outside the gene matches. CDR3 region: CASSQGDSNNSPLHF. The CDR3 region has the DNA TGTGCCAGCAGCCAGGGGGACAGTAATAATTCACCCCTCCACTTT. Based on the CDR3 plus reference TRBV9 and TRBJ1-6, the full variable domain is DSGVTQTPKHLITATGQRVTLRCSPRSGDLSVYWYQQSLDQGLQFLIQYYNGEERAKGNILERFSAQQFPDLHSELNLSSLELGDSALYFCASSQGDSNNSPLHFGNGTRLTVT.

The CDR3 region has the DNA TGTGCCAGCAGTTTTGCTACTAGAGGAAACACCATATATTTT. Translation gives CASSFATRGNTIYF. The gene calls are TRBV28 and TRBJ1-3; D not certain. Germline V gene lookup returns CDR1 MDHEN and CDR2 SYDVKM. Between the trimmed V and J ends, which lost 3 bases and 4 bases, there was a span of 10 bases. The CDR3 is made up of 14 amino acids. The full variable domain, with the rest looked up from reference TRBV28 and TRBJ1-3, is DVKVTQSSRYLVKRTGEKVFLECVQDMDHENMFWYRQDPGLGLRLIYFSYDVKMKEKGDIPEGYSVSREKKERFSLILESASTNQTSMYLCASSFATRGNTIYFGEGSWLTVV.

The sample holds one count of this clonotype. The gene calls are TRBV6-2 or TRBV6-3 and TRBJ2-1; 12 bases align to TRBD2. V lost 7 bases, J lost 9 bases, and 10 bases stayed unmatched. CDR3 size: 15 residues. Looked up from germline, CDR1 is MNHEY and CDR2 is SVGEGT. This CDR3 reads CASTQPASGRGEQFF. The CDR3 bases are TGTGCCAGCACCCAGCCGGCTAGCGGGAGGGGTGAGCAGTTCTTC.

The table lists this clonotype with many counts. The chain combines TRBV20-1 with TRBJ2-1, with 8 bases identical to TRBD2. V gave up 5 bases and J gave up 8 bases; unmatched junction bases: 11. CDR1 and CDR2 from the germline V gene are DFQATT and SNEGSKA (reference sequence). The CDR3 loop spans 14 amino acids. The CDR3 DNA sequence: TGCAGTGCTCCACTAGCGGACCTGGGAGATGAGCAGTTCTTC. It encodes CSAPLADLGDEQFF.

Many counts were recorded for this clonotype. V gene TRBV12-3 or TRBV12-4 combines with J gene TRBJ2-1; 12 bases agree with TRBD2. The CDR3 contains 14 residues. The V and J ends lost 6 bases and 11 bases, in that order; junction bases with no gene match: 8. The DNA of the CDR3 is TGTGCCAGCAGCCTAGGACTAGCGGGACGTCAGCAGTTCTTC. Its protein product is CASSLGLAGRQQFF.

In this sample, this clonotype turned up many times. This chain links TRBV28 with TRBJ2-1; 10 bases are a match to TRBD2. V lost 6 bases and J lost 3; bases outside the gene matches: 8. The CDR3 runs 16 residues. Germline CDR1 MDHEN, CDR2 SYDVKM. The CDR3 loop is CASRDPGLARYNEQFF. The CDR3 DNA is TGTGCCAGCAGGGACCCGGGACTAGCGCGCTACAATGAGCAGTTCTTC.

A few counts support this clonotype. The chain recombines TRBV27 with TRBJ1-1; D is undetermined. The CDR3 runs to 14 residues. In germline, CDR1 is MNHEY, CDR2 SMNVEV (reference sequence). Trimming removed 1 base at V and 1 base at J, with 7 bases between. CDR3 amino acids: CASSLFWGNTEAFF. In DNA form, the CDR3 reads TGTGCCAGCAGTTTATTCTGGGGGAACACTGAAGCTTTCTTT.

This clonotype showed up many times. The chain combines TRBV3-1 with TRBJ2-1, with a weak D call TRBD2 (5 bases). The CDR3 loop spans 12 amino acids. Germline-derived CDR1 and CDR2 are LGHDT and YNNKEL (reference sequence). Trimming shortened V by 1 base and J by 15 bases, and 13 bases separated the two germline ends. The CDR3 DNA is TGTGCCAGCAGCCAAGGTCGGGGATACTCGTTCTTC. It translates to CASSQGRGYSFF.

This clonotype was seen repeatedly, ten times or more. This chain links TRBV30 with TRBJ2-2; TRBD1 agrees at 7 bases. The V gene's germline CDR1 is GTSNPN and CDR2 SVGIG (reference sequence). Losses at the gene ends were 1 base for V and 7 bases for J; bases not matched to a gene: 9. This CDR3 has 15 amino acids. The CDR3 bases are TGTGCCTGGAGTGCACTCCGGACAGGCCGCGGGGAGCTGTTTTTT. This sequence encodes CAWSALRTGRGELFF. Full variable domain (missing parts from reference TRBV30 and TRBJ2-2): SQTIHQWPATLVQPVGSPLSLECTVEGTSNPNLYWYRQAAGRGLQLLFYSVGIGQISSEVPQNLSASRPQDRQFILSSKKLLLSDSGFYLCAWSALRTGRGELFFGEGSRLTVL.

This clonotype has a handful of counts. This may arise from a read error, as a much more abundant clone is one base away. Since the CDR3 does not end with the conserved phenylalanine or tryptophan, this likely comes from a read error. The V call is TRBV2, the J call TRBJ1-2, with D perhaps matching TRBD1 (6 bases). V was cut by 4 bases and J by 0 bases, with 15 bases left in between. From germline, CDR1 is SNHLY and CDR2 FYNNEI. This CDR3 is built from 16 residues. CDR3 loop: CASSGTRTETNYGYTL. CDR3 nucleotide sequence: TGTGCCAGCAGTGGAACCCGGACAGAGACTAACTATGGCTACACCCTC.

This chain joins TRBV6-5 and TRBJ1-1; 7 nucleotides line up with TRBD1. The CDR3 contains 14 residues. After removal of 2 bases from V and 3 bases from J, the junction contained 3 bases not matched to a gene. The germline V gene has CDR1 MNHEY and CDR2 SVGAGI. The CDR3 loop reads CASSYGGTDTEAFF. The CDR3 bases are TGTGCCAGCAGTTACGGCGGGACAGACACTGAAGCTTTCTTT.

This clonotype was seen a handful of times. This chain uses TRBV15 with TRBJ1-6; D perhaps matches TRBD1 (6 bases). With 1 base removed from V and 10 bases from J, the gap between germline ends came to 11 bases. Germline-derived CDR1 and CDR2 are LNHNV and YYDKDF (reference sequence). This CDR3 has 14 amino acids. Here the CDR3 reads CATSRGQEESPLHF. The CDR3 bases are TGTGCCACCAGCAGAGGACAGGAAGAATCACCCCTCCACTTT. Full variable domain (remainder filled in from reference TRBV15 and TRBJ1-6): DAMVIQNPRYQVTQFGKPVTLSCSQTLNHNVMYWYQQKSSQAPKLLFHYYDKDFNNEADTPDNFQSRRPNTSFCFLDIRSPGLGDTAMYLCATSRGQEESPLHFGNGTRLTVT.

The sample holds a few counts of this clonotype. The chain joins TRBV6-2 or TRBV6-3 to TRBJ2-1; 10 bases are shared with TRBD1. The CDR3 runs to 18 residues. The germline V gene encodes CDR1 MNHEY and CDR2 SVGEGT. J was trimmed by 4 bases and V by 8 bases; bases with no gene match: 17. CDR3 sequence (DNA): TGTGCCAGCGTCCGGGACAGGGGAACCTCCAGGAATTACAATGAGCAGTTCTTC. Protein: CASVRDRGTSRNYNEQFF.

In its sample, this clonotype was seen many times. CDR3 DNA sequence: TGCAGCGTTGAGGTGGGGTCGTCTGAAGCTTTCTTT. This encodes CSVEVGSSEAFF. This chain joins TRBV29-1 and TRBJ1-1; D is unclear. Germline CDR1 and CDR2: SQVTM and ANQGSEA. The CDR3 is 12 amino acids. Trimming stripped 3 bases from V and 6 bases from J, with 11 bases between.

This clonotype showed up many times. The gene calls are TRBV7-2 and TRBJ1-2; TRBD1 might be the D (6 bases). Between the trimmed V and J ends, which lost 1 base and 3 bases, there was a span of 12 bases. Germline V gene sequence: CDR1 SGHTA, CDR2 FQGNSA. This CDR3 spans 15 amino acids. The CDR3 spells CASSLGPGAHYGYTF. CDR3 bases: TGTGCCAGCAGCTTAGGCCCAGGGGCCCACTATGGCTACACCTTC.